Presented here are 32 T cell receptor beta chains from one specimen sequenced in a study of T cells after yellow fever vaccination. TCRdb ran MiXCR on the 5' RACE reads and lists one entry per CDR3 protein. Among under 550,000 distinct CDR3 sequences listed, roughly a fifth were seen once. The material was PBMCs, obtained around 3 weeks after the first yellow fever vaccination. Source of these receptors: a man aged 18 to 29 who received the YFV17D yellow fever vaccine.

This clonotype has a count of ten or more. The chain uses TRBV7-2 and TRBJ2-5; no clear D. Trimming pared 0 bases from V and 5 bases from J, leaving 7 bases between. The CDR3 contains 13 residues. The germline gives CDR1 SGHTA, CDR2 FQGNSA. DNA of the CDR3: TGTGCCAGCAGCTTAGCGGGTATGGAGACCCAGTACTTC. Its protein is CASSLAGMETQYF.

This clonotype was picked up a small number of times. The chain uses TRBV9 and TRBJ2-3; no clear D gene. The ends were cut back, 0 bases at V and 2 bases at J, with 10 bases in the middle. Looked up from germline, CDR1 is SGDLS and CDR2 is YYNGEE. CDR3 length: 15 residues. As DNA, the CDR3 is TGTGCCAGCAGCGTAGTAGTGGGCCTCACAGATACGCAGTATTTT. This encodes CASSVVVGLTDTQYF. Full variable domain (missing parts from reference TRBV9 and TRBJ2-3): DSGVTQTPKHLITATGQRVTLRCSPRSGDLSVYWYQQSLDQGLQFLIQYYNGEERAKGNILERFSAQQFPDLHSELNLSSLELGDSALYFCASSVVVGLTDTQYFGPGTRLTVL.

Only a few counts were recorded for this clonotype. The chain employs TRBV6-2 or TRBV6-3 and TRBJ2-7, with TRBD1 matching over 7 bases. Germline assignment: CDR1 MNHEY and CDR2 SVGEGT. The CDR3 loop spans 15 amino acids. V shed 5 bases and J 2 bases; nucleotides not matched to a gene: 9. The CDR3 DNA sequence: TGTGCCAGCAGTAATCACAGGGGATTACCCTACGAGCAGTACTTC. Protein: CASSNHRGLPYEQYF.

The chain recombines TRBV20-1 with TRBJ2-5; no firm D call. CDR1 DFQATT and CDR2 SNEGSKA come from the germline V gene (reference sequence). V was pared by 2 bases and J by 2 bases, with 6 bases between. This CDR3 comprises 12 residues. As DNA, the CDR3 is TGCAGTGCTAGACTTCCGCAAGAGACCCAGTACTTC. Protein sequence: CSARLPQETQYF.

This clonotype showed up many times. The chain combines TRBV12-3 or TRBV12-4 with TRBJ2-7; D is ambiguous. V dropped 5 bases and J dropped 6 bases, with 17 bases sitting between them. There are 14 residues in the CDR3. The CDR3 bases are TGTGCCAGCAGTCCAGGTCATGCATCCGGCGAGCAGTACTTC. Protein: CASSPGHASGEQYF.

Only a few counts were recorded for this clonotype. The chain couples TRBV7-8 to TRBJ2-7; 7 bases are a match to TRBD1. The CDR3 has 15 residues. V dropped 1 base and J dropped 5; count of bases not matched to a gene: 8. In germline, CDR1 is SGHVS, CDR2 FQNEAQ. CDR3 coding DNA: TGTGCCAGCAGCTTAGTTAGGGACAGCAACCACGAGCAGTACTTC. This codes for CASSLVRDSNHEQYF.

This chain links TRBV4-1 with TRBJ1-1; D is uncertain. The CDR3 length is 14 residues. Trimming stripped 8 bases from V and 1 base from J, with 14 bases between. CDR1 and CDR2 from the germline V gene are MGHRA and YSYEKL. This CDR3 is CASRPPPGNTEAFF. CDR3 DNA: TGCGCCAGCCGGCCACCCCCCGGGAACACTGAAGCTTTCTTT.

This clonotype was found a few times. CDR3 sequence (DNA): TGTGCCAGCACTATGACTAGCGGGGGGGACGCGAACACCGGGGAGCTGTTTTTT. Amino acids: CASTMTSGGDANTGELFF. The chain combines TRBV6-1 with TRBJ2-2, with 14 nucleotides matching TRBD2. The CDR3 runs to 18 residues. The germline V gene encodes CDR1 MNHNS and CDR2 SASEGT. Trimming at V came to 7 bases and at J to 0 bases, leaving 7 bases not matched to a gene.

This clonotype has only a few counts. The CDR3 spells CASSQSRGQTDTQYF. Here the CDR3 DNA reads TGTGCCAGCAGCCAATCTCGGGGACAGACAGATACGCAGTATTTT. The chain carries TRBV3-1 and TRBJ2-3; 7 nucleotides line up with TRBD1. The germline gives CDR1 LGHDT, CDR2 YNNKEL (reference sequence). There are 15 residues in the CDR3. Trimming took 2 bases from V and 3 from J; bases not matched to a gene: 5.

This chain connects TRBV7-9 to TRBJ2-2, with 9 bases lining up with TRBD1. Germline V gene sequence: CDR1 SEHNR, CDR2 FQNEAQ (reference sequence). The trim removed 4 bases at V and 6 bases at J, leaving 3 bases unmatched. The CDR3 spans 14 residues. The CDR3, as DNA: TGTGCCAGCAGCTGGGACAGGGTGGCCGGGGAGCTGTTTTTT. This codes for CASSWDRVAGELFF.

The V call is TRBV7-9, the J call TRBJ2-7; 7 nucleotides line up with TRBD1. Germline V CDR1 and CDR2: SEHNR, FQNEAQ (reference sequence). The V and J ends lost 5 bases and 5 bases, in that order; junction bases with no gene match: 12. This CDR3 contains 15 residues. CDR3 nucleotides: TGTGCCAGCAGCCCTGACGGACAGGCGGCCCACGAGCAGTACTTC. Its translation is CASSPDGQAAHEQYF.

The chain recombines TRBV25-1 with TRBJ1-6; 9 bases line up with TRBD1. Trimming cost V 4 bases and J 9 bases; bases outside gene matches: 10. This CDR3 is built from 16 residues. CDR1 is MGHDK and CDR2 is SYGVNS in the germline V gene. The CDR3 bases are TGTGCCAGCAGTGTTGGGGACAGGGTAATTGGTTCACCCCTCCACTTT. This gives the protein CASSVGDRVIGSPLHF.

The genes are TRBV20-1 and TRBJ1-2; D gene uncertain. The CDR3 contains 12 residues. CDR1 and CDR2 (germline): DFQATT, SNEGSKA (reference sequence). CDR3 protein: CSIPEPSGGYTF. CDR3 in DNA: TGCAGCATCCCGGAGCCAAGCGGTGGCTACACCTTC.

This clonotype was counted only a few times. The chain is built from TRBV5-5 and TRBJ1-2, with 8 bases aligning to TRBD1. The CDR3 runs 14 residues. The junction had 5 bases not matched to a gene; V was cut back by 4 bases and J by 3 bases. The germline V gene has CDR1 SGHKS and CDR2 YYEKEE (reference sequence). DNA of the CDR3: TGTGCCAGCAGCCCCACGGACAGGGACTATGGCTACACCTTC. It yields the protein CASSPTDRDYGYTF.

The genes are TRBV12-3 or TRBV12-4 and TRBJ2-7, with a weak D call TRBD2 (7 bases). Between the trimmed V and J ends, which lost 8 bases and 2 bases, there was a span of 10 bases. The CDR3 is 12 amino acids. The CDR3 loop is CASGGAPYEQYF. The CDR3 nucleotides are TGTGCCAGCGGGGGGGCGCCCTACGAGCAGTACTTC.

This clonotype showed up just a few times. The rearrangement links TRBV28 to TRBJ2-7; tentative D call: TRBD1 (5 bases). The V gene lost 6 bases and the J gene lost 6 bases, with 18 bases spanning the gap. This CDR3 is built from 14 residues. Germline V lookup: CDR1 MDHEN, CDR2 SYDVKM. In DNA form, the CDR3 reads TGTGCCAGCAGGGGGCCCGAACTTTCGGGCGAGCAGTACGTC. Translating gives CASRGPELSGEQYV.

This clonotype came up once. V is TRBV11-2 and J is TRBJ2-7, with no clear D. Germline V gene sequence: CDR1 SGHAT, CDR2 FQNNGV. Between the trimmed V and J ends, which lost 5 bases and 6 bases, there was a span of 14 bases. The CDR3 contains 13 residues. CDR3 in amino acids: CASSRDIVFEQYV. The CDR3 coding sequence is TGTGCCAGCAGCCGCGACATTGTCTTCGAGCAGTACGTC.

In nucleotides, the CDR3 is TGTGCCAGCAGCCAAGGAAACAGTCTAAATACGCAGTATTTT. Translated, it gives CASSQGNSLNTQYF. The chain combines TRBV3-1 with TRBJ2-3; no reliable D call. CDR1 is LGHDT, CDR2 YNNKEL, per germline (reference sequence). This CDR3 region has 14 residues. Between the trimmed V and J ends, which lost 1 base and 7 bases, there was a span of 12 bases.

The chain is built from TRBV4-2 and TRBJ1-5, with 8 bases that match TRBD1. The CDR3 has 15 amino acids. Germline V lookup: CDR1 LGHNA, CDR2 YNFKEQ. The V and J ends lost 4 bases and 7 bases, in that order; junction bases with no gene match: 9. The CDR3: CASSREQGEVQPQHF. The CDR3 coding sequence is TGTGCCAGCAGCCGAGAACAGGGGGAGGTCCAGCCCCAGCATTTT.

This clonotype was seen ten or more times. The rearrangement links TRBV14 to TRBJ2-7; 11 nucleotides agree with TRBD2. This CDR3 has 23 residues. The V gene's germline CDR1 is SGHDN and CDR2 FVKESK. J was trimmed by 4 bases and V by 4 bases; bases with no gene match: 30. The CDR3 spells CASSRIPLLAGEVTARILYEQYV. The CDR3 nucleotides read TGTGCCAGCAGCCGTATTCCCCTACTAGCGGGGGAAGTAACAGCTCGTATTTTATACGAGCAGTACGTC.

The rearrangement links TRBV12-3 or TRBV12-4 to TRBJ1-2; D gene unclear. This CDR3 region has 11 residues. V was shortened by 1 base and J by 7 bases, with 4 bases between the two germline ends. The chain's CDR3 is CASSLGIGYTF. Written as DNA, the CDR3 is TGTGCCAGCAGTTTAGGGATTGGCTACACCTTC.

This clonotype was found a few times. The CDR3 is CASKGPINSPLHF. CDR3 in DNA: TGTGCCAGCAAGGGACCGATTAATTCACCCCTCCACTTT. This sequence joins TRBV27 and TRBJ1-6; possibly TRBD1 for D (5 bases). The germline gives CDR1 MNHEY, CDR2 SMNVEV (reference sequence). V was pared by 7 bases and J by 6 bases, with 10 bases between. CDR3 length: 13 residues.

This chain links TRBV20-1 with TRBJ1-4; D call uncertain. CDR1 and CDR2 from the germline V gene are DFQATT and SNEGSKA (reference sequence). V lost 5 bases and J 8 bases, leaving 12 bases between the germline ends. The CDR3 runs 12 residues. This CDR3 reads CSAYRGNEKLFF. Written as DNA, the CDR3 is TGCAGTGCTTACCGGGGTAACGAAAAACTGTTTTTT.

In this sample, this clonotype turned up many times. The chain joins TRBV12-3 or TRBV12-4 to TRBJ1-4; no firm D call. CDR3 length: 14 residues. The V end lost 3 bases, the J end lost 8 bases, and 13 bases lay between the germline ends. CDR3 bases: TGTGCCAGCAGTTTTATAAATCAAGGAGAAAAACTGTTTTTT. Translating gives CASSFINQGEKLFF.

A few counts support this clonotype. V and J are TRBV4-2 and TRBJ2-1; 8 nucleotides match TRBD2. The germline CDR1 and CDR2 sequences are LGHNA and YNFKEQ. Trimming removed 2 bases from V and 9 bases from J; junction bases left unmatched: 24. The CDR3 has 20 residues. CDR3 sequence: CASSQPLGGGSGVGGFEQFF. The CDR3 region has the DNA TGTGCCAGCAGCCAACCCCTCGGAGGGGGTAGCGGGGTAGGGGGTTTTGAGCAGTTCTTC.

The chain couples TRBV29-1 to TRBJ1-4; weak D call: TRBD1 (6 bases). Trimming took off 2 bases at V and 7 bases at J, with 14 bases between the two ends. Per the germline V gene, CDR1 is SQVTM and CDR2 is ANQGSEA. This CDR3 spans 14 amino acids. The CDR3 is CSVEPRGGGEKLFF. For the CDR3, the DNA is TGCAGCGTTGAACCCAGGGGAGGAGGTGAAAAACTGTTTTTT.

V usage is TRBV7-2 and J usage is TRBJ1-5; D not resolved. V lost 3 bases and J 7 bases, leaving 10 bases between the germline ends. Germline CDR1 SGHTA, CDR2 FQGNSA. This CDR3 has 13 residues. The CDR3 protein is CASSFGFGQPQHF. CDR3 nucleotide sequence: TGTGCCAGCAGCTTTGGTTTTGGGCAGCCCCAGCATTTT.

For the CDR3, the DNA is TGTGCCAGCAGCCAAGTTTGGCTCAGGTCTAAAGAGGGCAATGAGCAGTTCTTC. This encodes CASSQVWLRSKEGNEQFF. This chain connects TRBV3-1 to TRBJ2-1, with TRBD2 as a possible D gene (5 bases). The CDR3 runs 18 residues. The germline V gene encodes CDR1 LGHDT and CDR2 YNNKEL (reference sequence). Trimming shortened V by 1 base and J by 6 bases, and 22 bases separated the two germline ends.

This clonotype has at least ten counts. The chain is built from TRBV4-1 and TRBJ2-3; 7 bases are a match to TRBD2. CDR1 is MGHRA, CDR2 YSYEKL, per germline. Trimming took 4 bases from V and 2 from J; bases not matched to a gene: 6. This CDR3 is built from 15 residues. This CDR3 is CASSPGTTYTDTQYF. The CDR3, as DNA: TGCGCCAGCAGCCCAGGGACTACATACACAGATACGCAGTATTTT.

This clonotype was counted a few times. The rearrangement uses TRBV6-2 or TRBV6-3 and TRBJ1-1; D is perhaps TRBD1 (5 bases). Germline assignment: CDR1 MNHEY and CDR2 SVGEGT. The CDR3 covers 16 residues. Trimming pared 7 bases from V and 3 bases from J, leaving 21 bases between. CDR3 in DNA: TGTGCCAGCACGGGGGGGAGAGGAGGAACTGACACTGAAGCTTTCTTT. Its protein product is CASTGGRGGTDTEAFF.

The chain is built from TRBV5-1 and TRBJ1-4; D uncertain. V lost 2 bases and J lost 8, with 10 bases in between. The CDR3 runs 13 residues. Germline V lookup: CDR1 SGHRS, CDR2 YFSETQ. The CDR3, as DNA: TGCGCCAGCAGCTTTGCGGGGAACGAAAAACTGTTTTTT. Translation: CASSFAGNEKLFF.

This clonotype was detected a few times. The genes are TRBV7-2 and TRBJ2-3; D not resolved. CDR3 length equals 14 residues. Germline CDR1 SGHTA, CDR2 FQGNSA. Trimming took off 0 bases at V and 2 bases at J, with 6 bases between the two ends. The CDR3 loop reads CASSLAVLTDTQYF. The CDR3 bases are TGTGCCAGCAGCTTAGCCGTACTCACAGATACGCAGTATTTT.